Sequencing of this TCR beta chain was carried out in a study of breast tumors, draining lymph nodes, adjacent tissues. The CDR3 sequence is 16 residues long. CDR1 LGHDT and CDR2 YNNKEL come from the germline V gene (reference sequence). V was pared by 4 bases and J by 9 bases, with 13 bases of the junction left unmatched. Samples came from axillary lymph nodes draining the breast cancer. This clonotype appeared a single time. Its antigen is undetermined. This sequence may be a read error, since a much larger clone differs from it by one base. Using its own MiXCR run on the multiplex PCR reads, TCRdb lists one record per CDR3 protein. The profile covers 150,000 to 200,000 distinct CDR3 sequences, with roughly a third appearing a single time and roughly 3.8% taken by the ten largest. Regarding the study as a whole: Data fit most tumor T cells coming from lymph node, expanding in tumor. Tumor TCR diversity was below lymph nodes but above nontumor tissue. Luminal-like breast cancer showed significantly greater tumor-nontumor repertoire similarity than basal-like breast cancer did. That most tumor T cells come from lymph nodes remained unproven.

J is TRBJ2-1 and V is TRBV3-1, with 9 bases that match TRBD2. Sequencing was carried out using axillary lymph node tissue. This TCR derives from a female donor with breast cancer. Some clones in this sample may be carry-over from other donors' samples. The chain's CDR3 is CASSPDRASGNSEQFF. The CDR3 DNA follows: TGTGCCAGCAGCCCAGACAGGGCTAGCGGGAATAGTGAGCAGTTCTTC.